Listed below are T cell receptor beta chains from one sample, sequenced in a study of blood T cell repertoires in COVID-19. Only in-frame clones appear in the TCRdb table, and some are missing; sequencing was by immunoSEQ multiplex PCR. The sample contains about 210,000 clones, roughly 87% of which appear only once. The sample taken for sequencing was PBMCs or T cells enriched from blood (not recorded which). The origin of the receptors is a man younger than 30 with acute COVID-19. CDR3s leave out the opening cysteine and the closing phenylalanine or tryptophan.

V gene: TRBV6-5
J gene: TRBJ2-2
CDR3 protein: ASRGGLAVGELF

V gene: TRBV11-2
J gene: TRBJ2-3
CDR3 protein: ASSLVGLAGGPGTDTQY

V gene: TRBV4-3
J gene: TRBJ2-3
CDR3 protein: ASSQGLGATDTQY

V gene: TRBV11-2
J gene: TRBJ2-2
CDR3 protein: ASSPREPRTGELF

V gene: TRBV4-1
J gene: TRBJ1-1
CDR3 protein: ASSLQGDATEAF

V gene: TRBV2
J gene: TRBJ2-2
CDR3 protein: ASSGEEPAPGELF

V gene: TRBV30
J gene: TRBJ1-5
CDR3 protein: ALGQGNQPQH

V gene: TRBV5-4
J gene: TRBJ2-1
CDR3 protein: ASSSTGGSYNEQF

V gene: TRBV5-1
J gene: TRBJ2-1
CDR3 protein: ASSLVPSYNEQF

V gene: TRBV5-5
J gene: TRBJ2-1
CDR3 protein: ASSGTSPISEQF

V gene: TRBV5-1
J gene: TRBJ1-2
CDR3 protein: ASSLGLIYGYT

V gene: TRBV11-2
J gene: TRBJ2-3
CDR3 protein: ASSSGLAGESDTQY

V gene: TRBV29-1
J gene: TRBJ2-4
CDR3 protein: SVEGTTGDIQY

V gene: TRBV9
J gene: TRBJ1-1
CDR3 protein: ASSVEGNLNTEAF

V gene: TRBV11-2
J gene: TRBJ2-7
CDR3 protein: ASSLPPQGMPHEQY

V gene: TRBV21-1
J gene: TRBJ2-1
CDR3 protein: ASSKGGLAYNEQF

V gene: TRBV12-3/TRBV12-4
J gene: TRBJ2-1
CDR3 protein: ASSRLDNEQF

V gene: TRBV11-2
J gene: TRBJ1-1
CDR3 protein: ASSSVDRNTEAF

V gene: TRBV28
J gene: TRBJ1-2
CDR3 protein: ASSLNRGPTYYGYT

V gene: TRBV19
J gene: TRBJ1-5
CDR3 protein: ASLGQNKLNQPQH

V gene: TRBV4-1
J gene: TRBJ1-2
CDR3 protein: ASSQETQGFYGYT

V gene: TRBV19
J gene: TRBJ1-5
CDR3 protein: ASTRDPYSNQPQH

V gene: TRBV6-1
J gene: TRBJ1-2
CDR3 protein: ASSETDRASNYGYT

V gene: TRBV29-1
J gene: TRBJ1-1
CDR3 protein: SVVGQTEAF

V gene: TRBV5-1
J gene: TRBJ1-3
CDR3 protein: ASSSTTAGEGNTIY

V gene: TRBV11-3
J gene: TRBJ2-3
CDR3 protein: ASSLDRSGSRQGDTQY

V gene: TRBV6-5
J gene: TRBJ1-6
CDR3 protein: ASRGTVYNSPLH

V gene: TRBV6-5
J gene: TRBJ2-1
CDR3 protein: ASRTRVKQF

V gene: TRBV19
J gene: TRBJ1-4
CDR3 protein: ASRLGNEKLF

V gene: TRBV4-3
J gene: TRBJ2-2
CDR3 protein: ASSQDRAGEDTGELF

V gene: TRBV12-5
J gene: TRBJ2-1
CDR3 protein: ASGFRQGSYNEQF

V gene: TRBV28
J gene: TRBJ1-2
CDR3 protein: ASSHTVGGAIGYT

V gene: TRBV6-4
J gene: TRBJ1-5
CDR3 protein: ASSDRGPGNQPQH

V gene: TRBV28
J gene: TRBJ1-1
CDR3 protein: ASSLGQRNTEAF

V gene: TRBV4-2
J gene: TRBJ2-7
CDR3 protein: ASSQDLAGVYEQY

V gene: TRBV25-1
J gene: TRBJ1-1
CDR3 protein: ASSVGEGNTEAF

V gene: TRBV27
J gene: TRBJ2-7
CDR3 protein: ASSLVRGSYEQY

V gene: TRBV28
J gene: TRBJ1-1
CDR3 protein: ASSRGTSNLNTEAF

V gene: TRBV4-3
J gene: TRBJ2-7
CDR3 protein: ASSPIRGTGYEQY

V gene: TRBV9
J gene: TRBJ2-3
CDR3 protein: ASSLSPGVRDTQY

V gene: TRBV27
J gene: TRBJ1-2
CDR3 protein: ASSSSSAGGQGGIYGYT

V gene: TRBV10-3
J gene: TRBJ2-3
CDR3 protein: AIRPDRGSTDTQY

V gene: TRBV12-3/TRBV12-4
J gene: TRBJ2-7
CDR3 protein: ASSLRTGGEQY

V gene: TRBV27
J gene: TRBJ2-7
CDR3 protein: ATFRAYEQY

V gene: TRBV24-1
J gene: TRBJ2-5
CDR3 protein: ATSDAAPRLETQY

V gene: TRBV9
J gene: TRBJ2-1
CDR3 protein: ASSVASGTSGDEQF

V gene: TRBV28
J gene: TRBJ1-2
CDR3 protein: ASRRATGGGYT

V gene: TRBV11-2
J gene: TRBJ1-1
CDR3 protein: ASSLGSWGPTEAF

V gene: TRBV30
J gene: TRBJ2-5
CDR3 protein: AWSVPGGETQY

V gene: TRBV27
J gene: TRBJ2-2
CDR3 protein: ATDGGTGELF

V gene: TRBV2
J gene: TRBJ1-1
CDR3 protein: ASNTQTGPTEAF

V gene: TRBV5-5
J gene: TRBJ2-1
CDR3 protein: ASSLGGRAYNEQF

V gene: TRBV7-8
J gene: TRBJ1-5
CDR3 protein: ASSPDRDQPQH

V gene: TRBV1
J gene: TRBJ2-7
CDR3 protein: TSSPWTSGFVNEQY

V gene: TRBV27
J gene: TRBJ1-1
CDR3 protein: ASNIQGGTEAF

V gene: TRBV7-2
J gene: TRBJ1-6
CDR3 protein: ASSSRQNSPLH

V gene: TRBV6-5
J gene: TRBJ1-4
CDR3 protein: ASSPDRGNEKLF